A selection of T cell receptor beta chains follows, all from one sample in a study of regulatory T cells in long-lasting Graves disease. Using its own MiXCR run on the multiplex PCR reads, TCRdb lists one record per CDR3 protein. This table holds roughly 700,000 distinct CDR3 sequences, around 30% found once. The sequenced sample was peripheral blood mononuclear cells (PBMCs), obtained when the disease was refractory, from a patient treated with antithyroid drugs. These receptors were obtained from a female donor with Graves disease. CDR3s include the opening cysteine and the closing phenylalanine or tryptophan. The order of the fields is D gene, V gene, J gene, clone size, CDR3 DNA, CDR3 protein. D genes are given only for firm matches. The size field is filled for only some rows; it gives once, few, many or a size class.

NA	TRBV6-5	TRBJ1-2	many	TGTGCCAGCAGTTACTCGATAGGGAATGGCTACACCTTC	CASSYSIGNGYTF
NA	TRBV15	TRBJ2-2	few	TGTGCCACCAGCACACTACTCACCGGGGAGCTGTTTTTT	CATSTLLTGELFF
TRBD1	TRBV10-3	TRBJ1-2	few	TGTGCCATCAGTGACGGGACAGGGTATAACTATGGCTACACCTTC	CAISDGTGYNYGYTF
NA	TRBV6-1	TRBJ1-6	NA	TGTGCCAGCAGTGAAGTACAGGCTTTCTATAATTCACCCCTCCACTTT	CASSEVQAFYNSPLHF
NA	TRBV4-2	TRBJ1-6	NA	TGTGCCAGCAGCCAAGCGGCGAGTTCACCCCTCCACTTT	CASSQAASSPLHF
NA	TRBV12-3/TRBV12-4	TRBJ2-7	few	TGTGCCAGCAGCGTAGGCTGGGGGCCTTCTTACGAGCAGTACTTC	CASSVGWGPSYEQYF
NA	TRBV19	TRBJ2-5	NA	TGTGCCAGTAGTATCCCCGGGTTTGGAGAGACCCAGTACTTC	CASSIPGFGETQYF
NA	TRBV12-3/TRBV12-4	TRBJ2-7	few	TGTGCCAGCACCCCCGGGCACGAGTACGAGCAGTACTTC	CASTPGHEYEQYF
TRBD1	TRBV6-2/TRBV6-3	TRBJ1-2	many	TGTGCCAGCAGTTACCAGGGGGGCAGGGCGAATGGCTACACCTTC	CASSYQGGRANGYTF
TRBD1	TRBV20-1	TRBJ1-6	few	TGCAGTGCTACCGGGACAGGATATTCACCCCTCCACTTT	CSATGTGYSPLHF
TRBD1	TRBV12-3/TRBV12-4	TRBJ2-4	many	TGTGCCAGCAGTTCACCGGGACAGGGGGTAGTAAAAAACATTCAGTACTTC	CASSSPGQGVVKNIQYF
NA	TRBV28	TRBJ1-6	many	TGTGCCAGCACCTCCCAGGGGAACGTAACACCCCTCCACTTT	CASTSQGNVTPLHF
NA	TRBV11-2	TRBJ2-7	few	TGTGCCAGCAGCTTTCGACGGGGCACCTACGAGCAGTACTTC	CASSFRRGTYEQYF
NA	TRBV6-1	TRBJ2-7	NA	TGTGCCAGCAGCTCCGCTCCATACGAGCAGTACTTC	CASSSAPYEQYF
NA	TRBV12-3/TRBV12-4	TRBJ1-6	NA	TGTGCCAGCAGTTCGATAAGGGAGGGACCCCTCCACTTT	CASSSIREGPLHF
NA	TRBV12-3/TRBV12-4	TRBJ1-2	few	TGTGCCAGCAGTTTTACAGTAACCTATGGCTACACCTTC	CASSFTVTYGYTF
TRBD1	TRBV19	TRBJ1-5	few	TGTGCCAGTAGTATTGGTGCAGGGGGCTATCAGCCCCAGCATTTT	CASSIGAGGYQPQHF
TRBD1	TRBV5-1	TRBJ2-2	few	TGCGCCAGCAGGGGACAGGACACCGGGGAGCTGTTTTTT	CASRGQDTGELFF
NA	TRBV7-9	TRBJ2-7	NA	TGTGCCAGCAGCTCCAACCCGGGCCGACAGGAGTACTTC	CASSSNPGRQEYF
NA	TRBV10-3	TRBJ1-1	NA	TGTGCCATCAGGACAGAGTCAGGGAACACTGAAGCTTTCTTT	CAIRTESGNTEAFF
NA	TRBV6-1	TRBJ1-5	NA	TGTGCCAGCAGCGCGCATTGGAATAGCAATCAGCCCCAGCATTTT	CASSAHWNSNQPQHF
NA	TRBV19	TRBJ1-5	few	TGTGCCAGTAGTATATTGCGGTCGGCCCAGCATTTT	CASSILRSAQHF
NA	TRBV7-9	TRBJ2-5	few	TGTGCCAGCAGCTTAGTCCGAGGGACCCTTAGCCGGGAGACCCAGTACTTC	CASSLVRGTLSRETQYF
TRBD1	TRBV10-2	TRBJ2-2	few	TGCGCCAGCAGTGGGGGACAGGGTCGGAGTCCCGGGGAGCTGTTTTTT	CASSGGQGRSPGELFF
NA	TRBV4-1	TRBJ1-5	NA	TGCGCCAGCAGCCAAACCCATGGGGACCTTAGCAATCAGCCCCAGCATTTT	CASSQTHGDLSNQPQHF
NA	TRBV7-9	TRBJ1-1	NA	TGTGCCAGCAGCGCGACGGGTCGTTCTTTCTTT	CASSATGRSFF
NA	TRBV20-1	TRBJ1-5	few	TGCAGTGCCCACGACAACAGCAATCAGCCCCAGCATTTT	CSAHDNSNQPQHF
NA	TRBV5-1	TRBJ1-5	NA	TGCGCCAGCAGCTTATATGGGTCCCCTAGCAATCAGCCCCAGCATTTT	CASSLYGSPSNQPQHF
TRBD1	TRBV5-6	TRBJ1-5	many	TGTGCCAGCAGCGTAGACAGGGGTCAGCCCCAGCATTTT	CASSVDRGQPQHF
NA	TRBV12-3/TRBV12-4	TRBJ2-2	NA	TGTGCCAGCAGCTTGGCGGGAACAACCGGGGAGCTGTTTTTT	CASSLAGTTGELFF